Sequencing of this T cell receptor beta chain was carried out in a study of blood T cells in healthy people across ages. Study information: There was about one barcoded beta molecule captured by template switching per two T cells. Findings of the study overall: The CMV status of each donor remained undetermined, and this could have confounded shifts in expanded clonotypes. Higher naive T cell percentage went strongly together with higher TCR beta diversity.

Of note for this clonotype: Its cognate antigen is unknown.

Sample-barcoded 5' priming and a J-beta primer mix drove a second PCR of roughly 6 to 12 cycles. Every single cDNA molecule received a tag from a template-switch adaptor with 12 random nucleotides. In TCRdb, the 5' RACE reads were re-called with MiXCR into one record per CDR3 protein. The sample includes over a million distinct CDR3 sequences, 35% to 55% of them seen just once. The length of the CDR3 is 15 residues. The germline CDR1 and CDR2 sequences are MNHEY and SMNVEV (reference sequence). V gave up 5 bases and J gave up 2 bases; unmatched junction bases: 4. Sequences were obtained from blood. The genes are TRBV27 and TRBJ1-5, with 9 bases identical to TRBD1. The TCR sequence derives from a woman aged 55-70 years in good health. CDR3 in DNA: TGTGCCAGCAGTGTGGACAGGGGTGGCAATCAGCCCCAGCATTTT. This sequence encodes CASSVDRGGNQPQHF.